This record covers a single T cell receptor beta chain. V was shortened by 0 bases and J by 0 bases, with 7 bases between the two germline ends. Germline loops: CDR1 SGHRS, CDR2 YFSETQ. The CDR3 is made up of 14 amino acids. The data were produced by immunoSEQ multiplex PCR, yet TCRdb's version contains in-frame clones alone and is incomplete. The sample has about 72,000 clones, around 90% seen once. This sample stems from a study of technical replicates of blood from a few donors. Sequenced sample: T cells isolated from PBMCs. The chain links TRBV5-1 to TRBJ2-7, with no clear D. The source of this sequence is a human donor in good health. The CDR3 DNA reads as TGCGCCAGCAGCTTGGACCCGAGCTCCTACGAGCAGTACTTC. This codes for CASSLDPSSYEQYF.